Shown below are 32 T cell receptor beta chains from a single sample sequenced in a study of CD8+ T cells in alopecia areata. cDNA serving as the sequencing template came from extracted, reverse transcribed RNA. Some clones are missing from TCRdb's copy, which holds only in-frame ones; the method was immunoSEQ multiplex PCR. This table has 170,000 or so clones, 50% to 60% appearing once. The starting material was CD4+ T cells sorted from blood, obtained at week 0. The receptors originated from a human donor with alopecia areata.

The rearrangement links TRBV30 to TRBJ2-2; D not resolved. The CDR3 totals 13 residues. The V end was cut by 0 bases, the J end by 5 bases, with 7 bases between. Germline V gene lookup returns CDR1 GTSNPN and CDR2 SVGIG (reference sequence). CDR3 loop: CAWSVDGTGELFF. The DNA of the CDR3 is TGTGCCTGGAGTGTAGACGGGACCGGGGAGCTGTTTTTT.

The V call is TRBV4-1, the J call TRBJ2-7; D is perhaps TRBD2 (6 bases). V gave up 5 bases and J gave up 1 base, with 18 bases separating them. The CDR3 sequence is 16 residues long. Germline CDR1 and CDR2: MGHRA and YSYEKL. The chain's CDR3 is CASSEGSGLLSYEQYF. The CDR3 DNA sequence: TGCGCCAGCAGCGAGGGTAGCGGACTCCTTTCCTACGAGCAGTACTTC.

This chain connects TRBV29-1 to TRBJ2-3, with a weak D call TRBD2 (6 bases). The CDR3 contains 13 residues. Trimming removed 6 bases from V and 1 base from J, with 11 bases in between. Germline V gene data show CDR1 as SQVTM and CDR2 as ANQGSEA. CDR3 DNA: TGCAGCGTCCTGTCGGGAGGCACAGATACGCAGTATTTT. Its translation: CSVLSGGTDTQYF.

The chain links TRBV30 to TRBJ1-1; D is uncertain. V was clipped by 0 bases and J by 2 bases, with 13 bases between them. CDR3 length: 15 amino acids. The germline V gene encodes CDR1 GTSNPN and CDR2 SVGIG (reference sequence). CDR3 residues: CAWSVLGRANTEAFF. DNA for the CDR3: TGTGCCTGGAGTGTGTTAGGCAGAGCTAACACTGAAGCTTTCTTT.

This clone has a handful of counts. The rearrangement uses TRBV4-1 and TRBJ1-5; D call uncertain. Trimming cost V 4 bases and J 4 bases, with 14 bases left between them. The CDR3 is 15 residues long. In germline, CDR1 is MGHRA, CDR2 YSYEKL. In DNA, the CDR3 is TGCGCCAGCAGCCCAGATGGAACAGCTAATCAGCCCCAGCATTTT. Protein product: CASSPDGTANQPQHF.

The chain combines TRBV7-3 with TRBJ1-6; D not resolved. CDR3 length: 13 residues. Trimming removed 5 bases from V and 5 bases from J, with 7 bases in between. Germline lookup yields CDR1 SGHTA and CDR2 FQGTGA. Written as DNA, the CDR3 is TGTGCCAGCAGCCCGTCTGATAATTCACCCCTCCACTTT. Encoded protein: CASSPSDNSPLHF.

The chain employs TRBV4-1 and TRBJ2-7; D is unresolved. In germline, CDR1 is MGHRA, CDR2 YSYEKL. V lost 2 bases to trimming and J lost 0 bases, with 8 bases between them. There are 14 residues in the CDR3. CDR3 sequence: CASSQQESSYEQYF. CDR3 bases: TGCGCCAGCAGCCAACAGGAATCCTCCTACGAGCAGTACTTC.

The chain carries TRBV9 and TRBJ1-5, with TRBD1 matching over 9 bases. V shed 6 bases and J 4 bases; nucleotides not matched to a gene: 8. Germline-derived CDR1 and CDR2 are SGDLS and YYNGEE. The CDR3 extends over 15 amino acids. This chain's CDR3 is CASNTGQGLNQPQHF. CDR3 nucleotide sequence: TGTGCCAGCAACACGGGACAGGGCCTTAATCAGCCCCAGCATTTT.

The J gene is TRBJ1-5, the V gene TRBV7-2, with 10 bases matching TRBD1. Germline V lookup: CDR1 SGHTA, CDR2 FQGNSA. The CDR3 totals 18 residues. Trimming took 1 base from V and 0 from J; bases not matched to a gene: 6. The CDR3, as DNA: TGTGCCAGCAGCTTAGTTTTTGGGACAGGGGATAGCAATCAGCCCCAGCATTTT. This codes for CASSLVFGTGDSNQPQHF.

The CDR3, as DNA: TGTGCCACCAAAACCGGGACGGCGAACACTGAAGCTTTCTTT. Encoded protein: CATKTGTANTEAFF. V is TRBV15 and J is TRBJ1-1, with a tentative D call TRBD1 (5 bases). Germline-derived CDR1 and CDR2 are LNHNV and YYDKDF (reference sequence). CDR3 length equals 14 residues. The ends were cut back, 7 bases at V and 1 base at J, with 13 bases in the middle. Using reference TRBV15 and TRBJ1-1 for the parts outside the CDR3, the full variable domain is DAMVIQNPRYQVTQFGKPVTLSCSQTLNHNVMYWYQQKSSQAPKLLFHYYDKDFNNEADTPDNFQSRRPNTSFCFLDIRSPGLGDTAMYLCATKTGTANTEAFFGQGTRLTVV.

This chain uses TRBV9 with TRBJ1-1; possible D gene TRBD1, 6 bases. Trimming took off 7 bases at V and 8 bases at J, with 18 bases between the two ends. The CDR3 is made up of 13 amino acids. Germline assignment: CDR1 SGDLS and CDR2 YYNGEE. CDR3 sequence (DNA): TGTGCCAGCCCGGGACATAAGACAGCCGAAGCTTTCTTT. This codes for CASPGHKTAEAFF.

This chain joins TRBV15 and TRBJ1-2, with D possibly matching TRBD1 (6 bases). CDR1 is LNHNV, CDR2 YYDKDF, per germline (reference sequence). V lost 5 bases to trimming and J lost 8 bases, with 15 bases between them. The CDR3 totals 13 residues. This CDR3 is CATSARQVGGYTF. The DNA of the CDR3 is TGTGCCACCAGCGCCAGACAGGTCGGAGGCTACACCTTC.

V gene TRBV30 combines with J gene TRBJ1-6, with D uncertain. Germline V CDR1 and CDR2: GTSNPN, SVGIG (reference sequence). This CDR3 is built from 13 residues. Trimming pared 2 bases from V and 10 bases from J, leaving 12 bases between. The DNA of the CDR3 is TGTGCCTGGAGTTACGGGGTACTCTCACCCCTCCACTTT. Translating gives CAWSYGVLSPLHF.

This clone showed up just once. The V and J genes are TRBV7-9 and TRBJ2-5; D remains ambiguous. The V and J ends lost 4 bases and 1 base respectively, with 1 base between them. Germline V gene sequence: CDR1 SEHNR, CDR2 FQNEAQ (reference sequence). This CDR3 has 11 residues. The CDR3, as DNA: TGTGCCAGCAGCTCCCAAGAGACCCAGTACTTC. This sequence encodes CASSSQETQYF.

In this sample, this clone turned up a few times. This chain joins TRBV29-1 and TRBJ2-7; TRBD1 matches at 9 bases. The CDR3 sequence is 11 residues long. CDR1 is SQVTM and CDR2 is ANQGSEA in the germline V gene. Trimming at V came to 6 bases and at J to 5 bases, leaving 2 bases not matched to a gene. For the CDR3, the DNA is TGCAGCGTGAGGACAGGGGACGAGCAGTACTTC. Its protein product is CSVRTGDEQYF.

This clone occurred once. The genes are TRBV23-1 and TRBJ2-6; D gene ambiguous. TRBV23-1 is marked as an open reading frame, function uncertain. The V end lost 8 bases, the J end lost 6 bases, and 11 bases lay between the germline ends. CDR3 size: 13 residues. The CDR3 DNA sequence: TGCGCCAGCTTACAAATTGCGGCCAACGTCCTGACTTTC. As protein: CASLQIAANVLTF.

V usage is TRBV2 and J usage is TRBJ1-1; 7 bases fit TRBD1. V was pared by 6 bases and J by 1 base, with 8 bases of the junction left unmatched. The CDR3 extends over 15 amino acids. The V gene's germline CDR1 is SNHLY and CDR2 FYNNEI. The CDR3 loop reads CASSFPRQGNTEAFF. CDR3 nucleotides: TGTGCCAGCAGCTTTCCTAGACAGGGGAACACTGAAGCTTTCTTT.

As DNA, the CDR3 is TGTGCCAGCAGCGACAGGGTCTTAGATGGCTACACCTTC. Its protein product is CASSDRVLDGYTF. This chain connects TRBV11-3 to TRBJ1-2, with 7 positions matching TRBD1. The J segment lost 6 bases and the V segment lost 5 bases, leaving 6 bases of the junction unmatched. The CDR3 runs 13 residues. Germline assignment: CDR1 SGHNT and CDR2 YENEEA.

The CDR3 DNA is TGTGCCAGCAGCTTATTCCCTGCTGGGTCCTATAATTCACCCCTCCACTTT. Residues: CASSLFPAGSYNSPLHF. This sequence joins TRBV7-3 and TRBJ1-6; the D is unclear. This CDR3 has 17 amino acids. The V end was cut by 2 bases, the J end by 1 base, with 12 bases between. Germline lookup yields CDR1 SGHTA and CDR2 FQGTGA.

The V and J genes are TRBV18 and TRBJ2-7, with D tentatively TRBD1 (6 bases). The CDR3 has 15 residues. V shed 2 bases and J shed 0 bases, with 11 bases lying between them. Germline V gene sequence: CDR1 KGHSH, CDR2 LQKENI. As DNA, the CDR3 is TGTGCCAGCTCACCAGCTACAGGGACCTCCTACGAGCAGTACTTC. Translated: CASSPATGTSYEQYF.

This chain connects TRBV30 to TRBJ2-7; possibly TRBD1 or TRBD2 for D (5 bases each). The V end lost 6 bases, the J end lost 2 bases, and 14 bases lay between the germline ends. Germline V gives CDR1 GTSNPN, CDR2 SVGIG (reference sequence). There are 13 residues in the CDR3. The CDR3 coding sequence is TGTGCCTGCACCGGGACGGTTACCTACGAGCAGTACTTC. It encodes CACTGTVTYEQYF.

The chain carries TRBV7-6 and TRBJ1-4; D not resolved. The CDR3 loop spans 16 amino acids. V lost 5 bases and J lost 7, with 20 bases in between. CDR1 is SGHVS, CDR2 FNYEAQ, per germline. CDR3 DNA sequence: TGTGCCAGCAGCCCCCACCCGGCAGGAGAAGGTGAAAAACTGTTTTTT. This encodes CASSPHPAGEGEKLFF.

CDR3 DNA: TGTGCCAGCAGCTTCCGGGGGGGGGAGCTGTTTTTT. Translating gives CASSFRGGELFF. The rearrangement links TRBV7-2 to TRBJ2-2; TRBD2 might be the D (6 bases). This CDR3 has 12 residues. The V end was cut by 3 bases, the J end by 8 bases, with 7 bases between. The germline V gene has CDR1 SGHTA and CDR2 FQGNSA.

The CDR3 sequence is CASSVRSSGDTGELFF. The DNA for the CDR3 is TGTGCCAGCAGCGTTAGGTCGTCCGGCGACACCGGGGAGCTGTTTTTT. The chain carries TRBV9 and TRBJ2-2; D unresolved. This CDR3 has 16 residues. The germline V gene has CDR1 SGDLS and CDR2 YYNGEE. The V end lost 2 bases, the J end lost 3 bases, and 14 bases lay between the germline ends.

This clone has a handful of counts. The rearrangement uses TRBV2 and TRBJ2-5; 7 nucleotides agree with TRBD2. Germline CDR1 is SNHLY and CDR2 is FYNNEI. V was clipped by 6 bases and J by 3 bases; unmatched bases: 7. The CDR3 runs to 14 residues. The CDR3 sequence: CASSPGLLKETQYF. In DNA, the CDR3 is TGTGCCAGCAGCCCGGGACTACTGAAAGAGACCCAGTACTTC.

In this sample, this clone turned up a few times. This CDR3 is also generated by other DNA sequences in the sample. V usage is TRBV2 and J usage is TRBJ2-5; D is ambiguous. Germline V gene data show CDR1 as SNHLY and CDR2 as FYNNEI. V gave up 4 bases and J gave up 1 base, with 4 bases separating them. The CDR3 runs to 12 residues. For the CDR3, the DNA is TGTGCCAGCAGTGGTGTCCAAGAGACCCAGTACTTC. It translates to CASSGVQETQYF. Drawing the rest from reference TRBV2 and TRBJ2-5, the complete variable domain is EPEVTQTPSHQVTQMGQEVILRCVPISNHLYFYWYRQILGQKVEFLVSFYNNEISEKSEIFDDQFSVERPDGSNFTLKIRSTKLEDSAMYFCASSGVQETQYFGPGTRLLVL.

V and J are TRBV5-1 and TRBJ2-2, with 8 bases lining up with TRBD1. This CDR3 spans 15 amino acids. The germline V gene encodes CDR1 SGHRS and CDR2 YFSETQ. V shed 6 bases, J shed 2 bases, and the junction held 6 bases outside the gene matches. The CDR3 nucleotides read TGCGCCAGCATTGCTGACAGGGGCAACACCGGGGAGCTGTTTTTT. Translation gives CASIADRGNTGELFF. Full variable domain (missing parts from reference TRBV5-1 and TRBJ2-2): KAGVTQTPRYLIKTRGQQVTLSCSPISGHRSVSWYQQTPGQGLQFLFEYFSETQRNKGNFPGRFSGRQFSNSRSEMNVSTLELGDSALYLCASIADRGNTGELFFGEGSRLTVL.

This chain joins TRBV6-5 and TRBJ2-7; D remains unclear. Germline V gives CDR1 MNHEY, CDR2 SVGAGI. The CDR3 runs to 14 residues. The ends were cut back, 0 bases at V and 1 base at J, with 7 bases in the middle. This CDR3 reads CASSYSIPSYEQYF. CDR3 nucleotide sequence: TGTGCCAGCAGTTACTCGATTCCATCCTACGAGCAGTACTTC.

The J gene is TRBJ2-1, the V gene TRBV7-8, with 13 positions matching TRBD2. V trimming: 5 bases; J trimming: 4 bases; junction bases outside the gene matches: 2. The CDR3 covers 15 residues. The germline V gene encodes CDR1 SGHVS and CDR2 FQNEAQ. CDR3 region: CASSLLAGGYNEQFF. The CDR3 DNA reads as TGTGCCAGCAGCCTACTAGCGGGGGGGTACAATGAGCAGTTCTTC.

The chain combines TRBV5-4 with TRBJ1-1; D possibly corresponds to TRBD1 (6 bases). CDR1 and CDR2 (germline): SGHNT, YYREEE (reference sequence). The germline V and J ends were trimmed by 4 bases and 7 bases, with 11 bases remaining between them. The CDR3 runs 12 residues. CDR3 nucleotides: TGTGCCAGCAGCCAGACAGGAATTGAAGCTTTCTTT. Its translation is CASSQTGIEAFF.

This clone was picked up a small number of times. V is TRBV7-2 and J is TRBJ2-2; the D gene is possibly TRBD1 (6 bases). CDR3 length equals 14 residues. Germline V CDR1 and CDR2: SGHTA, FQGNSA. Trimming removed 1 base from V and 7 bases from J, with 10 bases in between. The CDR3 protein is CASSLDRAGGELFF. CDR3 coding DNA: TGTGCCAGCAGCTTAGACAGGGCGGGCGGGGAGCTGTTTTTT.

The V gene is TRBV2, the J gene TRBJ2-2; tentatively, D is TRBD1 (6 bases). V was shortened by 6 bases and J by 7 bases, with 15 bases between the two germline ends. The CDR3 extends over 14 amino acids. Germline CDR1 and CDR2: SNHLY and FYNNEI. The CDR3 DNA sequence: TGTGCCAGCAGGGAACAGGGCTTTGGCGGGGAGCTGTTTTTT. Translation gives CASREQGFGGELFF. Full variable domain (remainder filled in from reference TRBV2 and TRBJ2-2): EPEVTQTPSHQVTQMGQEVILRCVPISNHLYFYWYRQILGQKVEFLVSFYNNEISEKSEIFDDQFSVERPDGSNFTLKIRSTKLEDSAMYFCASREQGFGGELFFGEGSRLTVL.